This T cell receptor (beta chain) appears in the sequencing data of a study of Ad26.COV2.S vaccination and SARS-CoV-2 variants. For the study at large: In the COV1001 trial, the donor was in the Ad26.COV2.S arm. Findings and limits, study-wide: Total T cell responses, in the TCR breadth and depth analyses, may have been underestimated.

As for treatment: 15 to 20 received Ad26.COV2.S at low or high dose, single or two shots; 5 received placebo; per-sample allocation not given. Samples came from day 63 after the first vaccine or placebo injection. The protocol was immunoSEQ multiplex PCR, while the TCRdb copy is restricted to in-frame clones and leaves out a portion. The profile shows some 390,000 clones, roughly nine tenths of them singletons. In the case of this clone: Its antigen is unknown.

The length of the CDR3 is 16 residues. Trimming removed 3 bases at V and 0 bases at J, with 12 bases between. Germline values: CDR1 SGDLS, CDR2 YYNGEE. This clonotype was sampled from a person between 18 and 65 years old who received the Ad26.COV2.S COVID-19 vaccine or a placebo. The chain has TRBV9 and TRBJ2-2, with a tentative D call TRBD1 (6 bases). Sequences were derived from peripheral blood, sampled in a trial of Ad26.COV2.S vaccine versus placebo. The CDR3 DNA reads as TGTGCCAGCAGCGCGAGTGGGGACACGAACACCGGGGAGCTGTTTTTT. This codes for CASSASGDTNTGELFF.